This T cell receptor (beta chain) was identified in a study of graft-versus-host responses after intestinal transplantation. Only in-frame clones appear in the TCRdb table, and some are missing; sequencing was by immunoSEQ multiplex PCR. The sample lists tens of thousands of clones, 93% occurring once. Note on this clone: The antigen is unknown.

The receptor was isolated from a human donor who received an intestinal transplant. The sequenced sample was unstimulated CD8+ T cells sorted from spleen or lymph node cells, obtained before intestinal transplant.

The CDR3 DNA reads TGCAGCGTTGGGACAGGGGTGGGCACTGAAGCTTTCTTT. Translated: CSVGTGVGTEAFF. This chain joins TRBV29-1 and TRBJ1-1, with TRBD1 identical over 9 bases. Germline CDR1 and CDR2: SQVTM and ANQGSEA. The CDR3 is made up of 13 amino acids. The V segment lost 4 bases and the J segment 4 bases; nucleotides outside the gene matches: 4.